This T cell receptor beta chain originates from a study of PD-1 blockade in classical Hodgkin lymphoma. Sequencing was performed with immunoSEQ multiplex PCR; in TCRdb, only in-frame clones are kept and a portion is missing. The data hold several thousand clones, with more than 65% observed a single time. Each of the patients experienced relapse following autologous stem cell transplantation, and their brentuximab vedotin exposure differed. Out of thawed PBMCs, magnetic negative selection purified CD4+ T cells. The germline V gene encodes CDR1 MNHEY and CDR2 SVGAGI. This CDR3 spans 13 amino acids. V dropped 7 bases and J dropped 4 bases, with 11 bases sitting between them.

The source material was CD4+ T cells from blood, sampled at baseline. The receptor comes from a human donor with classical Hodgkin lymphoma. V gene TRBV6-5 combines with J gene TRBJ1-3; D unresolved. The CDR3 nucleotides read TGTGCCAGCACCATCCTGGGCGGAAACACCATATATTTT. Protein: CASTILGGNTIYF.